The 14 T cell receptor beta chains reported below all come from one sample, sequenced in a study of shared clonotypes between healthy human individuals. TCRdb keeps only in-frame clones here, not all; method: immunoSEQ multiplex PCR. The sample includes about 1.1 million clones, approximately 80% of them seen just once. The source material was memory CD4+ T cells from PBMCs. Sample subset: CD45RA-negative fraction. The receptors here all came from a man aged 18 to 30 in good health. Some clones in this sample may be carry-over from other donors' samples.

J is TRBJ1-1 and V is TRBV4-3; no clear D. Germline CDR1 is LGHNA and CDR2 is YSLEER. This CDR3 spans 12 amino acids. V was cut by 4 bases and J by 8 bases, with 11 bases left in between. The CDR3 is CASSLNRLEAFF. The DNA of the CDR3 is TGCGCCAGCAGCCTGAATAGACTCGAAGCTTTCTTT.

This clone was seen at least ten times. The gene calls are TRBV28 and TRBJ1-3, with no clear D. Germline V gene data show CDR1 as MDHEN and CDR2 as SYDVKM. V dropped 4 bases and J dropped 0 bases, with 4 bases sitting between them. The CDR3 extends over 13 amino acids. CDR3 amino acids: CASSSYSGNTIYF. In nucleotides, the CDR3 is TGTGCCAGCAGTTCCTACTCTGGAAACACCATATATTTT.

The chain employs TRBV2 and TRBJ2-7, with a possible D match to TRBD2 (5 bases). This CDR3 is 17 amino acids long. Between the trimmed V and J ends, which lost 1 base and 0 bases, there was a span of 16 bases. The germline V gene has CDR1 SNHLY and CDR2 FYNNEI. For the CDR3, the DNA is TGTGCCAGCAGTGAAGGATACGAGCGACGGGGCTCCTACGAGCAGTACTTC. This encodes CASSEGYERRGSYEQYF.

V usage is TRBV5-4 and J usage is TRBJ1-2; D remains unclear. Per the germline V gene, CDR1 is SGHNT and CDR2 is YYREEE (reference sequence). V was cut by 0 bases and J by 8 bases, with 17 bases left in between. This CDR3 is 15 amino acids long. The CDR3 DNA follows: TGTGCCAGCAGCTTGGCGTGGCGGCCTACCGGGGGCTACACCTTC. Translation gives CASSLAWRPTGGYTF.

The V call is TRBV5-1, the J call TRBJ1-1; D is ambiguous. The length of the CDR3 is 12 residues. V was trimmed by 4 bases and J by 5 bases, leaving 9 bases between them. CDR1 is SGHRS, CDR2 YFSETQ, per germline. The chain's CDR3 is CASSHGWTEAFF. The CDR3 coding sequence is TGCGCCAGCAGCCACGGGTGGACTGAAGCTTTCTTT.

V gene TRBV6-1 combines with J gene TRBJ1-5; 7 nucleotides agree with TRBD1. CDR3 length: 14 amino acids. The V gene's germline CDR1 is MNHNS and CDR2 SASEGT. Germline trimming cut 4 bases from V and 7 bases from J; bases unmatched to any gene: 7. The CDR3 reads CASSGGGAGQPQHF. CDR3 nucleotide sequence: TGTGCCAGCAGTGGAGGGGGCGCGGGGCAGCCCCAGCATTTT.

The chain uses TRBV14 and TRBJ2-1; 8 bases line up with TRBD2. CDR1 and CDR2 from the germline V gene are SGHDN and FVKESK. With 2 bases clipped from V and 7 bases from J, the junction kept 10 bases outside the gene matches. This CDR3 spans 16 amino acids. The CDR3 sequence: CASSQLGLVGDNEQFF. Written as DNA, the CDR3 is TGTGCCAGCAGCCAACTGGGACTAGTTGGTGATAATGAGCAGTTCTTC.

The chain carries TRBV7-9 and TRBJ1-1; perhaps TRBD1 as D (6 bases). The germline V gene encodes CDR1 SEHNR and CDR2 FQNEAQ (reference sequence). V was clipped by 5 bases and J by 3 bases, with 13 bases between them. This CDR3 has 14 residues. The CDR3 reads CASSPGRGYTEAFF. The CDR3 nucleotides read TGTGCCAGCAGCCCGGGAAGGGGGTACACTGAAGCTTTCTTT.

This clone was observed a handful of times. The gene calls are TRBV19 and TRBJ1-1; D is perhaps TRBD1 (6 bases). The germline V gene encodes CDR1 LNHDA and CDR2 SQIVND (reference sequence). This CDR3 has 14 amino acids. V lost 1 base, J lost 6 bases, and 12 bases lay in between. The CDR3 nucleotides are TGTGCCAGTAGTATAGTTTGGGGGCGCCCTGAAGCTTTCTTT. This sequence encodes CASSIVWGRPEAFF.

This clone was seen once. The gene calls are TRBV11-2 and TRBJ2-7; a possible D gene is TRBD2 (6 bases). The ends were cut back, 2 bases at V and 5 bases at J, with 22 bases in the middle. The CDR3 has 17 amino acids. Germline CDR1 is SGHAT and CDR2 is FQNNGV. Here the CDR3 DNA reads TGTGCCAGCAGCTTATTGCGTCCGGGACTCCCGGGGAACGAGCAGTACTTC. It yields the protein CASSLLRPGLPGNEQYF.

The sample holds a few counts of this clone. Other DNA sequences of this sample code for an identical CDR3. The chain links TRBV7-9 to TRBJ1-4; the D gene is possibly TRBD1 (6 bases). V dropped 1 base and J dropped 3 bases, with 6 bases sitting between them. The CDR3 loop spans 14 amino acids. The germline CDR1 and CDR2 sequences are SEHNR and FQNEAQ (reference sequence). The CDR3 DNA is TGTGCCAGCAGCTTAGGGACAGCTAATGAAAAACTGTTTTTT. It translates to CASSLGTANEKLFF.

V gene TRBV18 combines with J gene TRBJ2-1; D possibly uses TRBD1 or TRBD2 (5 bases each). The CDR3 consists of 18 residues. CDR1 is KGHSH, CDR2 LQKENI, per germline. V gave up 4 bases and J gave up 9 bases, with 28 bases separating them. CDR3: CASSREWGLASNEGEQFF. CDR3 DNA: TGTGCCAGCTCACGAGAATGGGGGTTGGCGAGCAACGAAGGTGAGCAGTTCTTC.

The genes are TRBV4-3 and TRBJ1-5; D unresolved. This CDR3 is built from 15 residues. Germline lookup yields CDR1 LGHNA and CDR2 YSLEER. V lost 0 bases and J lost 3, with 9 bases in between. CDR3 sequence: CASSQEGRNNQPQHF. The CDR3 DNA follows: TGCGCCAGCAGCCAAGAGGGGAGGAACAATCAGCCCCAGCATTTT.

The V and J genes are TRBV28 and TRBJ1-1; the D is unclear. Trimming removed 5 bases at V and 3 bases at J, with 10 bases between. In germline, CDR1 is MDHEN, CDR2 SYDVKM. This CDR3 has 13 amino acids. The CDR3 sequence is CASSRPQDTEAFF. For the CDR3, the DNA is TGTGCCAGCAGTCGACCGCAGGACACTGAAGCTTTCTTT.